Below, 4 T cell receptor beta chains from the same sample are listed, as sequenced in a study of HIV-infected children after antiretroviral therapy interruption. The TCR library was built from RNA with a 3' RACE protocol and unique molecular identifiers. Using its own MiXCR run on the 3' RACE reads, TCRdb lists one record per CDR3 protein. The data show about 40,000 distinct CDR3 sequences, over 6% seen once. Indicated treatment: PENTA 11 planned treatment interruption arm or continuous ART arm. The sample consisted of CD45RA+ CD4+ T cells from PBMCs, pooled from several time points, taken from a donor given antiretroviral therapy, either interrupted or continuous. The subset here: naive CD4+ CD45RA+ CD45RO- T cells. These receptors originate from a pool of human donors with HIV.

The chain employs TRBV4-1 and TRBJ1-2, with D possibly being TRBD1 (6 bases). The CDR3 sequence is 16 residues long. V was cut by 3 bases and J by 7 bases, with 21 bases left in between. Germline V CDR1 and CDR2: MGHRA, YSYEKL. CDR3 amino acids: CASSHGGSGGGSGYTF. CDR3 in DNA: TGCGCCAGCAGCCACGGTGGGTCTGGGGGCGGAAGTGGCTACACCTTC.

This clonotype appeared many times. The J gene is TRBJ2-3, the V gene TRBV24-1; a possible D gene is TRBD2 (6 bases). Germline CDR1 is KGHDR and CDR2 is SFDVKD. Trimming left V 5 bases short and J 5 bases short, with 10 bases between. The length of the CDR3 is 13 residues. CDR3: CATSAGVGDTQYF. The CDR3 DNA reads TGTGCCACCAGTGCGGGAGTAGGAGATACGCAGTATTTT.

This chain uses TRBV10-3 with TRBJ2-3; TRBD2 matches 12 bases. The CDR3 covers 15 residues. Per germline, CDR1 ENHRY and CDR2 SYGVKD. J lost 6 bases, V lost 4 bases, and 5 bases had no gene match. The DNA of the CDR3 is TGTGCCATCAGTGCCACTAGCGGGGGGCGTGATACGCAGTATTTT. It codes for CAISATSGGRDTQYF.

This clonotype was detected ten times or more. The chain is built from TRBV29-1 and TRBJ2-7; 9 positions match TRBD1. The CDR3 consists of 13 residues. Germline CDR1 SQVTM, CDR2 ANQGSEA. V shed 4 bases and J 4 bases; nucleotides not matched to a gene: 5. The CDR3 DNA is TGCAGCGTTGTGAGGGACAGGGAGTACGAGCAGTACTTC. Its translation: CSVVRDREYEQYF.